The 21 T cell receptor beta chains below were found in one sample sequenced in a study of blood T cell repertoires in COVID-19. Measured with immunoSEQ multiplex PCR; TCRdb has only the in-frame clones, and not every one. Here the sample spans roughly 240,000 clones, about 86% being singletons. Sequenced input: peripheral blood. Receptors were obtained from a man younger than 35 with active or convalescent COVID-19.

CDR3 DNA: TGTGCTAGTGGTTTGGTACGGACTAATGAAAAACTGTTTTTT. This gives the protein CASGLVRTNEKLFF. This sequence joins TRBV12-5 and TRBJ1-4; no reliable D call. The germline CDR1 and CDR2 sequences are LGHNT and FRNRAP. V was trimmed by 0 bases and J by 2 bases, leaving 4 bases between them. This CDR3 spans 14 amino acids.

This clone was found once. V usage is TRBV30 and J usage is TRBJ1-1; the D gene is possibly TRBD1 (6 bases). This CDR3 contains 13 residues. V was clipped by 5 bases and J by 5 bases, with 15 bases between them. The germline V gene has CDR1 GTSNPN and CDR2 SVGIG (reference sequence). CDR3 region: CAWDKRGGTEAFF. CDR3 nucleotides: TGTGCCTGGGACAAAAGGGGGGGAACTGAAGCTTTCTTT. The complete variable domain, with remaining parts taken from reference TRBV30 and TRBJ1-1, reads SQTIHQWPATLVQPVGSPLSLECTVEGTSNPNLYWYRQAAGRGLQLLFYSVGIGQISSEVPQNLSASRPQDRQFILSSKKLLLSDSGFYLCAWDKRGGTEAFFGQGTRLTVV.

This rearrangement joins TRBV6-2 or TRBV6-3 to TRBJ2-2; D unresolved. Germline CDR1 and CDR2: MNHEY and SVGEGT. V shed 4 bases and J shed 6 bases, with 9 bases lying between them. This CDR3 is 13 amino acids long. This chain's CDR3 is CASSSRDSGELFF. CDR3 sequence (DNA): TGTGCCAGCAGTTCCCGAGATTCCGGGGAGCTGTTTTTT.

The CDR3 loop reads CAISGSRDTSGNTIYF. CDR3 DNA sequence: TGTGCCATCAGTGGGTCCCGGGACACGAGTGGAAACACCATATATTTT. The chain combines TRBV10-3 with TRBJ1-3; the D gene is possibly TRBD1 (6 bases). V was clipped by 4 bases and J by 3 bases, with 16 bases between them. The CDR3 consists of 16 residues. Per the germline V gene, CDR1 is ENHRY and CDR2 is SYGVKD.

This chain links TRBV5-1 with TRBJ2-6, with D perhaps TRBD1 (5 bases). This CDR3 is 14 amino acids long. V was clipped by 6 bases and J by 4 bases, with 11 bases between them. The germline CDR1 and CDR2 sequences are SGHRS and YFSETQ. The CDR3 DNA is TGCGCCAGCAAAGACAGTGTCGGGGCCAACGTCCTGACTTTC. Translating it yields CASKDSVGANVLTF. The full variable domain, in which reference TRBV5-1 and TRBJ2-6 provide the parts outside the CDR3, is KAGVTQTPRYLIKTRGQQVTLSCSPISGHRSVSWYQQTPGQGLQFLFEYFSETQRNKGNFPGRFSGRQFSNSRSEMNVSTLELGDSALYLCASKDSVGANVLTFGAGSRLTVL.

The CDR3 loop is CASTFRGPDGVNSPLHF. The CDR3 coding sequence is TGTGCCAGTACGTTTCGGGGTCCGGATGGGGTGAATTCACCCCTCCACTTT. The rearrangement joins TRBV19 to TRBJ1-6, with D hard to call. V dropped 7 bases and J dropped 7 bases, with 23 bases sitting between them. The CDR3 has 17 amino acids. The germline V gene has CDR1 LNHDA and CDR2 SQIVND (reference sequence).

This chain uses TRBV11-3 with TRBJ2-7; 8 bases align to TRBD1. Germline V gene sequence: CDR1 SGHNT, CDR2 YENEEA. The CDR3 runs 14 residues. V shed 5 bases, J shed 4 bases, and the junction held 7 bases outside the gene matches. In DNA, the CDR3 is TGTGCCAGCAGCCCGACAGGGGATCGGTACGAGCAGTACTTC. Its protein is CASSPTGDRYEQYF.

This clone was counted between two and nine times. The chain has TRBV7-3 and TRBJ1-6; D is perhaps TRBD1 (5 bases). Germline CDR1 SGHTA, CDR2 FQGTGA. The V end lost 9 bases, the J end lost 6 bases, and 18 bases lay between the germline ends. The CDR3 is made up of 15 amino acids. DNA of the CDR3: TGTGCCAGGAACTGGGGCAGAACGAGTAATTCACCCCTCCACTTT. Encoded protein: CARNWGRTSNSPLHF. Drawing the rest from reference TRBV7-3 and TRBJ1-6, the complete variable domain is GAGVSQTPSNKVTEKGKYVELRCDPISGHTALYWYRQSLGQGPEFLIYFQGTGAADDSGLPNDRFFAVRPEGSVSTLKIQRTERGDSAVYLCARNWGRTSNSPLHFGNGTRLTVT.

As DNA, the CDR3 is TGCGCCAGCAGTGACAGGGTAGATACTGAAGCTTTCTTT. This codes for CASSDRVDTEAFF. The rearrangement uses TRBV10-1 and TRBJ1-1; D is perhaps TRBD1 (5 bases). With 3 bases removed from V and 5 bases from J, the gap between germline ends came to 10 bases. Germline loops: CDR1 WNHNN, CDR2 SYGVQD (reference sequence). The CDR3 loop spans 13 amino acids.

This chain connects TRBV10-3 to TRBJ2-5, with 9 nucleotides matching TRBD2. This CDR3 spans 13 amino acids. V lost 5 bases and J lost 4; bases outside the gene matches: 2. Germline CDR1 is ENHRY and CDR2 is SYGVKD. CDR3 in DNA: TGTGCCATCAGTTTAGCGGGGGCAGAGACCCAGTACTTC. Its translation is CAISLAGAETQYF.

The J gene is TRBJ1-4, the V gene TRBV5-1; 12 bases fit TRBD1. With 4 bases clipped from V and 5 bases from J, the junction kept 6 bases outside the gene matches. Per germline, CDR1 SGHRS and CDR2 YFSETQ. The CDR3 is 16 residues long. CDR3 bases: TGCGCCAGCAGCAAGGGACAGGGGGCGAGCAATGAAAAACTGTTTTTT. This encodes CASSKGQGASNEKLFF. The full variable domain, rest sourced from reference TRBV5-1 and TRBJ1-4, is KAGVTQTPRYLIKTRGQQVTLSCSPISGHRSVSWYQQTPGQGLQFLFEYFSETQRNKGNFPGRFSGRQFSNSRSEMNVSTLELGDSALYLCASSKGQGASNEKLFFGSGTQLSVL.

This clone was seen a single time. The chain employs TRBV6-5 and TRBJ2-7, with D uncertain. V was pared by 5 bases and J by 2 bases, with 10 bases between. CDR1 is MNHEY and CDR2 is SVGAGI in the germline V gene. This CDR3 is built from 13 residues. The chain's CDR3 is CASSPSPAYEQYF. For the CDR3, the DNA is TGTGCCAGCAGTCCCTCGCCGGCCTACGAGCAGTACTTC.

This clone was picked up one time. V usage is TRBV5-1 and J usage is TRBJ2-1; tentatively, D is TRBD2 (5 bases). This CDR3 has 17 amino acids. V was clipped by 3 bases and J by 0 bases, with 16 bases between them. Germline V gene data show CDR1 as SGHRS and CDR2 as YFSETQ. The CDR3: CASSSAGPGTSYNEQFF. CDR3 nucleotides: TGCGCCAGCAGCTCCGCGGGCCCTGGCACCTCCTACAATGAGCAGTTCTTC.

This rearrangement joins TRBV11-2 to TRBJ2-5; no reliable D call. The CDR3 contains 14 residues. The germline V and J ends were trimmed by 5 bases and 5 bases, with 15 bases remaining between them. CDR1 is SGHAT and CDR2 is FQNNGV in the germline V gene. In DNA form, the CDR3 reads TGTGCCAGCAGCCGCCGTGAACTCGGGGAGACCCAGTACTTC. Translated, it gives CASSRRELGETQYF.

DNA for the CDR3: TGTGCCATCAGTGAGTCGCAGGGGCTCTATGGCTACACCTTC. Its protein product is CAISESQGLYGYTF. This chain joins TRBV10-3 and TRBJ1-2; tentative D call: TRBD1 (6 bases). Per germline, CDR1 ENHRY and CDR2 SYGVKD. V dropped 0 bases and J dropped 4 bases, with 9 bases sitting between them. This CDR3 has 14 amino acids.

The rearrangement links TRBV9 to TRBJ1-2, with 9 positions matching TRBD1. Unmatched junction bases numbered 1, after V lost 0 bases and J lost 4 bases. This CDR3 spans 14 amino acids. Germline lookup yields CDR1 SGDLS and CDR2 YYNGEE. Here the CDR3 reads CASSVETGGYGYTF. DNA of the CDR3: TGTGCCAGCAGCGTAGAGACAGGGGGCTATGGCTACACCTTC.

V is TRBV6-1 and J is TRBJ1-1; D gene ambiguous. CDR3 length: 17 residues. Trimming pared 0 bases from V and 5 bases from J, leaving 19 bases between. Germline CDR1 and CDR2: MNHNS and SASEGT. The CDR3 bases are TGTGCCAGCAGTGAAGCTCTACCTGGGCGGGGAAGAACTGAAGCTTTCTTT. This sequence encodes CASSEALPGRGRTEAFF.

The chain is built from TRBV30 and TRBJ2-3; TRBD2 might be the D (5 bases). Trimming took off 2 bases at V and 6 bases at J, with 18 bases between the two ends. Germline V gene data show CDR1 as GTSNPN and CDR2 as SVGIG (reference sequence). This CDR3 is 15 amino acids long. The CDR3 protein is CAWSQEAGAFDTQYF. CDR3 coding DNA: TGTGCCTGGAGTCAGGAGGCCGGCGCTTTTGATACGCAGTATTTT.

This chain joins TRBV3-1 (or the pseudogene TRBV3-2) and TRBJ2-5; 8 positions match TRBD2. Trimming took 1 base from V and 4 from J; bases not matched to a gene: 11. Looked up from germline, CDR1 is LGHDT and CDR2 is YNNKEL (reference sequence). CDR3 length: 17 residues. CDR3 in DNA: TGTGCCAGCAGCCAAGCGGCCGGCGGGAGGTCAAGAGAGACCCAGTACTTC. Protein product: CASSQAAGGRSRETQYF.

The chain carries TRBV19 and TRBJ1-4; 7 nucleotides match TRBD1. The germline CDR1 and CDR2 sequences are LNHDA and SQIVND (reference sequence). This CDR3 contains 14 residues. V lost 7 bases to trimming and J lost 7 bases; unmatched junction nucleotides: 9. The CDR3 sequence is CASTKGTAFEKLFF. The CDR3 DNA is TGTGCCAGTACCAAAGGGACAGCATTTGAAAAACTGTTTTTT.

This clone was observed a single time. The gene calls are TRBV6-5 and TRBJ1-3; no firm D call. The germline V gene encodes CDR1 MNHEY and CDR2 SVGAGI. The CDR3 is made up of 13 amino acids. Trimming stripped 6 bases from V and 2 bases from J, with 8 bases between. The CDR3 region is CASSTLAGNTIYF. In nucleotides, the CDR3 is TGTGCCAGCAGCACATTGGCTGGAAACACCATATATTTT.